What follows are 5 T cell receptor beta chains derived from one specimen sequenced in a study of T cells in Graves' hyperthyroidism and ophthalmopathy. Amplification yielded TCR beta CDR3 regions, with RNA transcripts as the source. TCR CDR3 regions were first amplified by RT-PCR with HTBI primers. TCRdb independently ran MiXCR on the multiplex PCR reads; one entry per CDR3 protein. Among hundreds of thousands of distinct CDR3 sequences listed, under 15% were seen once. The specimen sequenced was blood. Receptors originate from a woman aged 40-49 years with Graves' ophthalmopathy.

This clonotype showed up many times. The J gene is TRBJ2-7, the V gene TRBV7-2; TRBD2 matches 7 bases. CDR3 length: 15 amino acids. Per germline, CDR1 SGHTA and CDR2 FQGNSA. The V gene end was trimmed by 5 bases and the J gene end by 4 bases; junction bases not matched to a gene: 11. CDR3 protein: CASSLLAVAPYEQYF. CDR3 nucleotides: TGTGCCAGCAGCCTTCTAGCGGTAGCCCCTTACGAGCAGTACTTC.

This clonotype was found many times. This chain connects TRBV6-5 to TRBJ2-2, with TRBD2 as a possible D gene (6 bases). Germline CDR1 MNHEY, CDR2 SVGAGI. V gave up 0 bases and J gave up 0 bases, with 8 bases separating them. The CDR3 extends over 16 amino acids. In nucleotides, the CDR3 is TGTGCCAGCAGTTACTCTGGGGGGACGAACACCGGGGAGCTGTTTTTT. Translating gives CASSYSGGTNTGELFF.

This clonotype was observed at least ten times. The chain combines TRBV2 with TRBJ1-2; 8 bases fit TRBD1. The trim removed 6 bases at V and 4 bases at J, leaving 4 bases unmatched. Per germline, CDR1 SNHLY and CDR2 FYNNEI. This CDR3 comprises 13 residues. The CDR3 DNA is TGTGCCAGCAGAAACAGGGGGACCTATGGCTACACCTTC. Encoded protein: CASRNRGTYGYTF.

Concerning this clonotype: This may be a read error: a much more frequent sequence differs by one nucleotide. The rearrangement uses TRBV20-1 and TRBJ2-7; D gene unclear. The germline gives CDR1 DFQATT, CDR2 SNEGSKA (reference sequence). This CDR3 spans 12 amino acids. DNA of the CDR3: TGCGGTGCTCCCAAGAATTCTTACGAGCAGTACTTC. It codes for CGAPKNSYEQYF.

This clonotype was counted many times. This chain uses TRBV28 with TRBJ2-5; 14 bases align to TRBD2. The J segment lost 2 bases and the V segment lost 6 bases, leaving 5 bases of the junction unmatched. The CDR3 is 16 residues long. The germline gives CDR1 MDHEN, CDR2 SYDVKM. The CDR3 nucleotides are TGTGCCAGCAGCGGGACTAGCGGGAGTTATCAAGAGACCCAGTACTTC. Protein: CASSGTSGSYQETQYF.